This section outlines one TCR beta chain sequence together with its context. The antigen remains unidentified. This record belongs to a study of cytomegalovirus exposure and HLA in healthy donors. PCR primers comprised 60 Vbeta and 13 Jbeta primers. Clones were read by immunoSEQ multiplex PCR, and TCRdb kept only the in-frame ones, dropping some. The table lists around 160,000 clones, about 80% of them singletons. Study results and limitations: It was reported in a later analysis that an Asian-associated ancestry cluster showed fewer N-insertions than the 666-donor mean.

This CDR3 is built from 14 residues. Trimming shortened V by 5 bases and J by 2 bases, and 13 bases separated the two germline ends. From germline, CDR1 is SGHRS and CDR2 YFSETQ. The genes are TRBV5-1 and TRBJ1-1; no clear D. The TCR sequence derives from a man between 40 and 49 years old in good health and CMV-seropositive. The sample comprised PBMCs. CDR3 bases: TGCGCCAGCAGGTCGGGAACAGAAAACACTGAAGCTTTCTTT. Translated, it gives CASRSGTENTEAFF.